This T cell receptor beta chain was documented in a study of CD8 T cells in Susac syndrome. Random hexamers primed reverse transcription of about 0.45 to 1 ug RNA. Using its own MiXCR run on the immunoSEQ multiplex PCR reads, TCRdb lists one record per CDR3 protein. The table lists 140,000 or so distinct CDR3 sequences, about 95% of them singletons. Germline loops: CDR1 GTSNPN, CDR2 SVGIG (reference sequence). Trimming took 8 bases from V and 0 from J, leaving 14 bases between them. CDR3 length: 14 residues. The sample comprised CD4+ T cells from PBMCs. This clonotype was sampled from a human donor with multiple sclerosis. The rearrangement uses TRBV30 and TRBJ2-1; no firm D call. CDR3 in amino acids: CAGTQRSSYNEQFF. CDR3 sequence (DNA): TGTGCCGGCACCCAGAGAAGCTCCTACAATGAGCAGTTCTTC.